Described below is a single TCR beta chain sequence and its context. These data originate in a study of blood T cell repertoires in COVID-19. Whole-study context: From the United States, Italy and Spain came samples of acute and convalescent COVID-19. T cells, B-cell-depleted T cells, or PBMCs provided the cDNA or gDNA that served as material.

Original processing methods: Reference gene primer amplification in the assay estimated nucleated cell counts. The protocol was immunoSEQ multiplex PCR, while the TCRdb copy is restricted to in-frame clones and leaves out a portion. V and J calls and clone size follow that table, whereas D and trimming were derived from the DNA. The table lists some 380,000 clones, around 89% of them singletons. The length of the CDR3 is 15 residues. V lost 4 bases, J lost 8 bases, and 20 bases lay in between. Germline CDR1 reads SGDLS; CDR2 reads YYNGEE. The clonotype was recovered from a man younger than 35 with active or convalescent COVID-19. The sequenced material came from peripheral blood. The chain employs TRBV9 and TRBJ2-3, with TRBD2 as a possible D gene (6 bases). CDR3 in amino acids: CASSFQSGGRGTQYF. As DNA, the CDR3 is TGTGCCAGCAGCTTCCAGTCAGGAGGGCGTGGTACGCAGTATTTT.